This TCR beta chain was found in a study of Ad26.COV2.S vaccination and SARS-CoV-2 variants. Treatment reported: over 15 received Ad26.COV2.S at low or high dose, single or two shots; 5 received placebo; per-sample allocation not given. Sampling was performed 63 days after the first vaccine or placebo injection. CDR1 MDHEN and CDR2 SYDVKM come from the germline V gene. V gave up 6 bases and J gave up 5 bases; unmatched junction bases: 10. The CDR3 consists of 15 residues. Method: immunoSEQ multiplex PCR; TCRdb's copy keeps in-frame clones and lacks some. Here the sample spans some 320,000 clones, approximately 86% being singletons.

The sequence derives from a person between 18 and 60 years old who received the Ad26.COV2.S COVID-19 vaccine or a placebo. The sample here was peripheral blood, taken in a trial of Ad26.COV2.S vaccine versus placebo. This rearrangement joins TRBV28 to TRBJ2-7; 10 bases map to TRBD1. The CDR3 DNA reads as TGTGCCAGCAGGACTCCGGGACAGGGGACTCACGAGCAGTACTTC. The encoded protein is CASRTPGQGTHEQYF. Drawing the rest from reference TRBV28 and TRBJ2-7, the complete variable domain is DVKVTQSSRYLVKRTGEKVFLECVQDMDHENMFWYRQDPGLGLRLIYFSYDVKMKEKGDIPEGYSVSREKKERFSLILESASTNQTSMYLCASRTPGQGTHEQYFGPGTRLTVT.